Given below is one T cell receptor (beta chain) in context. Its target is unknown. The same CDR3 arises from other DNA sequences in this sample as well. The PCR was carried out with 60 Vbeta primers and 13 Jbeta primers. Repertoires were generated with immunoSEQ multiplex PCR, while TCRdb's copy carries only in-frame clones and drops some. Counted here are around 250,000 clones, approximately 81% occurring once; the ten biggest clones make up around 8%. This entry belongs to a study of cytomegalovirus exposure and HLA in healthy donors. Study-wide context: About 180 million T cells yielded around 120 million unique TCR beta sequences in earlier analysis.

Findings of the study overall: When analyzed later, the rates of TCR association showed variation by HLA locus, with DRB1 the most and HLA-C the fewest. Cytomegalovirus-associated TCR beta chains were listed, numbering roughly 150. It was shown in a later analysis that HLA-associated TCR beta chains were more clonally expanded than other, equally common chains.

The CDR3 is made up of 14 amino acids. With 4 bases clipped from V and 4 bases from J, the junction kept 2 bases outside the gene matches. Germline V CDR1 and CDR2: MDHEN, SYDVKM. Sequenced material: PBMCs. The clonotype was recovered from a woman in her sixties or seventies in good health and CMV-seropositive. The V call is TRBV28, the J call TRBJ1-5, with 9 nucleotides matching TRBD1. CDR3: CASSSGQGNQPQHF. Here the CDR3 DNA reads TGTGCCAGCAGTTCGGGACAGGGAAATCAGCCCCAGCATTTT.